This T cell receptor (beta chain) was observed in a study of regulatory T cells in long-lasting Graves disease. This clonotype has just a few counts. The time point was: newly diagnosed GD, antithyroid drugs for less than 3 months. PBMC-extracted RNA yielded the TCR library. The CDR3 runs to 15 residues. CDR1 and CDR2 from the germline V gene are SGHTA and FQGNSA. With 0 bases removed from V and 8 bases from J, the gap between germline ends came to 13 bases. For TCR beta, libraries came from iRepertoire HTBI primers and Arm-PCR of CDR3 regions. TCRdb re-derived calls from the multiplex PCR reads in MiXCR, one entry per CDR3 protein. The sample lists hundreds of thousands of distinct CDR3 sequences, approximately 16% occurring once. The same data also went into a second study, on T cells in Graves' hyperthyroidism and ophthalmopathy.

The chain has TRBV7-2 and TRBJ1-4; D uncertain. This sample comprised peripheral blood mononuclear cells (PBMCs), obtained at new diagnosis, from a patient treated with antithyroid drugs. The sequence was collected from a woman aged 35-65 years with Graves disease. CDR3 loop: CASSLADLAGEKLFF. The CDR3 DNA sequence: TGTGCCAGCAGCTTAGCGGATCTTGCTGGGGAAAAACTGTTTTTT.